This T cell receptor (beta chain) was obtained from a study of T cell repertoires in cytomegalovirus infection (dated by TCRdb to about 2019). A note on the overall study: The HLA type of each donor mattered for the analysis, because public TCR beta signatures pointed to carriage of CMV infection along with the matching HLA type. What the study reported, not specific to this receptor: In the ex vivo response, HLA-C-restricted CMV-specific TCR beta clonotypes were dominant, and in two of eight donors the single most frequent clonotype came from this HLA-C-restricted group. In both this cohort and an independent cohort of a few hundred donors, the cumulative frequency of public TCR beta family members distinguished carriers of CMV infection plus the relevant HLA type.

This clonotype was seen repeatedly, ten times or more. Its antigen has not been determined. Per-base quality was not reported, and no clone a single base away is much larger than it. Instrument on record: Illumina HiSeq 1500. TCRdb reprocessing: public reads trimmed at Q25 with fastp, clones called with MiXCR, in-frame beta chains kept. Rows merge per CDR3 protein into single entries with the most common DNA and genes. This sample gives about 460,000 distinct CDR3 sequences in total; 11% of them show up just once. The top ten constitute about a tenth of the sample. Cut back by 2 bases and 5 bases, the V and J ends lie 9 bases apart. From cysteine to phenylalanine, the CDR3 is 13 amino acids long. The kept DNA is CDR3 alone, 39 bases in frame from the first base. Sequences MNHEY (CDR1) and SVGAGI (CDR2) are obtained from the germline V gene.

The receptor was derived from a human donor in good health (CMV status not recorded). Some clones in this sample may be carry-over from other donors' samples. The sequence links TRBV6-5 to TRBJ1-1; TRBD1 is possibly the D segment (5 matching bases). Input material: PBMCs. The CDR3 amino acid sequence is: CASSYVRGTEAFF. The DNA sequence follows: TGTGCCAGCAGTTACGTAAGGGGAACTGAAGCTTTCTTT.